Listed below are T cell receptor beta chains from one sample, sequenced in a study of blood T cells in healthy people across ages. In TCRdb, the 5' RACE reads were re-called with MiXCR into one record per CDR3 protein. The sample gives around 1,500,000 distinct CDR3 sequences, about 30% of which show up once; 7% to 9% is in the top ten. Sequencing was done on a sample of blood. These receptor sequences come from a woman aged 30 to 39 in good health. Both conserved end residues are part of each CDR3. The D gene is left open where the match is weak. Expanded clones get a size class; other rows say once, few or many, or leave the size out.

clone_size,v_call,j_call,d_call,cdr3_nt,cdr3_aa
few,TRBV6-6,TRBJ1-5,.,TGTGCCAGCAGTGGTCCGTTTGAGAGCAATCAGCCCCAGCATTTT,CASSGPFESNQPQHF
.,TRBV12-3/TRBV12-4,TRBJ2-1,TRBD2,TGTGCCAGCAGTCCCTATAGCGGGAGGGACAATGAGCAGTTCTTC,CASSPYSGRDNEQFF
.,TRBV6-6,TRBJ2-2,TRBD1,TGTGCCAGCAGTTCAGGGGGCGTAGGCACCGGGGAGCTGTTTTTT,CASSSGGVGTGELFF
once,TRBV20-1,TRBJ1-1,.,TGCAGTGCTGGAGATTGGAAGGAACTCACTGAAGCTTTCTTT,CSAGDWKELTEAFF
many,TRBV7-7,TRBJ2-5,TRBD2,TGTGCCAGCAGCTTAGAGGCTAGCGGGAGGGCTCAAGAGACCCAGTACTTC,CASSLEASGRAQETQYF
once,TRBV7-9,TRBJ2-1,.,TGTGCCAGCAGCTTAGATCTTGGGGTAGCGGCGGCGACAGAGCAGTTCTTC,CASSLDLGVAAATEQFF
many,TRBV9,TRBJ2-5,.,TGTGCCAGCAGCGTAGGGTGGCAAGAGACCCAGTACTTC,CASSVGWQETQYF
.,TRBV27,TRBJ1-1,.,TGTGCTAGCAGTTCCGGACAGCCTGGGAGGGAGAACACTGAAGCTTTCTTT,CASSSGQPGRENTEAFF
.,TRBV12-3/TRBV12-4,TRBJ2-1,TRBD1,TGTGCCAGCAGATCGATGGACAGGGCCGGAGAGCAGTTCTTC,CASRSMDRAGEQFF
.,TRBV5-1,TRBJ2-1,.,TGCGCCAGCAGCTCAGGACTCTCCCAGGGGGGTGAGCAGTTCTTC,CASSSGLSQGGEQFF
few,TRBV24-1,TRBJ2-3,.,TGTGCCACCAGTGACCCACTAGAGGATACGCAGTATTTT,CATSDPLEDTQYF
.,TRBV28,TRBJ2-1,.,TGTGCCAGCAGTTTAAGAGGGGGGGGGAAGTTCTTC,CASSLRGGGKFF
few,TRBV12-3/TRBV12-4,TRBJ1-1,.,TGTGCCAGCAGTTTAGCGACAGTCATGAACACTGAAGCTTTCTTT,CASSLATVMNTEAFF
.,TRBV6-4,TRBJ2-3,.,TGTGCCAGCAGTGAGCGGGGGCCCACAGATACGCAGTATTTT,CASSERGPTDTQYF
.,TRBV6-1,TRBJ1-5,.,TGTGCCAGCAGTGGACAGTTCAATAGCAATCAGCCCCAGCATTTT,CASSGQFNSNQPQHF
.,TRBV9,TRBJ2-1,.,TGTGCCAGCAGCGCATGGAGCTCCTACAATGAGCAGTTCTTC,CASSAWSSYNEQFF
few,TRBV20-1,TRBJ1-5,.,TGCAGTGCTCGCCTATCGGGGCAGCTCAATCAGCCCCAGCATTTT,CSARLSGQLNQPQHF
.,TRBV12-3/TRBV12-4,TRBJ1-6,.,TGTGCCAGCAGTCTGGAATTGGATTCACCCCTCCACTTT,CASSLELDSPLHF
.,TRBV5-1,TRBJ2-1,.,TGCGCCAGCAGCTTTCTTACAGGGACGGCGGGCAATGAGCAGTTCTTC,CASSFLTGTAGNEQFF
.,TRBV29-1,TRBJ2-5,.,TGCAGCGTTGTTAAAGGTGCATTACAAGAGACCCAGTACTTC,CSVVKGALQETQYF
.,TRBV27,TRBJ1-3,.,TGTGCCAGCGGGAGGAGCGCAGGAAACACCATATATTTT,CASGRSAGNTIYF
many,TRBV20-1,TRBJ2-7,.,TGCAGTGCCCTACCGAACCTCGTGGGCTACGAGCAGTACTTC,CSALPNLVGYEQYF
.,TRBV7-6,TRBJ2-5,TRBD1,TGTGCCAGCAGCTTGAGGGGACAGATCAACTACGAGCGGTACTTC,CASSLRGQINYERYF